In its sample, the clone carrying this TCR beta chain was seen many times. These data originate in a study of molecular identifiers for immune sequencing clone quantification. TCRdb re-derived calls from the PCR reads in MiXCR, one entry per CDR3 protein. The sample consists of approximately 550,000 distinct CDR3 sequences, roughly 26% of them appearing once. This CDR3 has 15 amino acids. Trimming took off 1 base at V and 0 bases at J, with 7 bases between the two ends. In germline, CDR1 is LGHDT, CDR2 YNNKEL (reference sequence). The sequence derives from a human donor in good health. Some libraries in this study had Jurkat cell RNA spiked in. The chain combines TRBV3-1 with TRBJ2-4; D call uncertain. Sequenced: naive CD8+ T cells from blood, with Jurkat cell RNA spiked in. The subset denotes: FACS-sorted CD8+CD4-CCR7+CD45RA+ naive T cells. CDR3 DNA sequence: TGTGCCAGCAGCCAAGGCAACCTAGCCAAAAACATTCAGTACTTC. Translated: CASSQGNLAKNIQYF.